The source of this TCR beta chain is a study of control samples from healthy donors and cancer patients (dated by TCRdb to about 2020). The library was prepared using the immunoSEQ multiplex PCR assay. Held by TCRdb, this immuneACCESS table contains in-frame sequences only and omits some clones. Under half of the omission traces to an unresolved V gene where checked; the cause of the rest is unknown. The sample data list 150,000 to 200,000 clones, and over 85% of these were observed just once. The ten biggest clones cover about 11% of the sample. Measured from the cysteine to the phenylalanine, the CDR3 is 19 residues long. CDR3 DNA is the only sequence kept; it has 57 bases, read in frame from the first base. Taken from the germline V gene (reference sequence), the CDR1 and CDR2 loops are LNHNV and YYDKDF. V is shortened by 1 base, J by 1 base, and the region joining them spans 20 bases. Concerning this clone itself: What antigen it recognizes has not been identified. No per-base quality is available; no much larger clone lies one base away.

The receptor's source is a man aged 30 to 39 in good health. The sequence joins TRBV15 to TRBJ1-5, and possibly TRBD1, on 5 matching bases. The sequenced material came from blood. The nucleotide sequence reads TGTGCCACCAGCAGAGGGTTAGAATTAGGGGCGAGGAGCAATCAGCCCCAGCATTTT. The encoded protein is CATSRGLELGARSNQPQHF.